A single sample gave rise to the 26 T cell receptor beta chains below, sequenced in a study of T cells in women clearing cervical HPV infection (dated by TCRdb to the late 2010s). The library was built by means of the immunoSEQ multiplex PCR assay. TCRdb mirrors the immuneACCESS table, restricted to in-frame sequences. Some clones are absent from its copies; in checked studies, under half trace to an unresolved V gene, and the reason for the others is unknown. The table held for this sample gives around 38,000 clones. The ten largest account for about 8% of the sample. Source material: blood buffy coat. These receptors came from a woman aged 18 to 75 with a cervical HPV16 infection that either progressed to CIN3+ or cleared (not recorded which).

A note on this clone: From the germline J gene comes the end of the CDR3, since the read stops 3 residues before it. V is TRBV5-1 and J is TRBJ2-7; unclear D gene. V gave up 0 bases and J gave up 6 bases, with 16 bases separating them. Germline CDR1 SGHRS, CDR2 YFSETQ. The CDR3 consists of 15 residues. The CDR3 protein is CASSLAKTGPSEQYF. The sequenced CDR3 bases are TGCGCCAGCAGCTTGGCCAAAACGGGTCCATCCGAG.

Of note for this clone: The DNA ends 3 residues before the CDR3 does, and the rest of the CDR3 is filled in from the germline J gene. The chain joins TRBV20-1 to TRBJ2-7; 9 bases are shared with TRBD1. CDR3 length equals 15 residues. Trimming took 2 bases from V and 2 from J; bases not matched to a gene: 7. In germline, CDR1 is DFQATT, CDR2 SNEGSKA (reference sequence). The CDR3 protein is CSARPDRGDPYEQYF. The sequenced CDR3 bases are TGCAGTGCTAGACCCGACAGGGGGGACCCCTACGAG.

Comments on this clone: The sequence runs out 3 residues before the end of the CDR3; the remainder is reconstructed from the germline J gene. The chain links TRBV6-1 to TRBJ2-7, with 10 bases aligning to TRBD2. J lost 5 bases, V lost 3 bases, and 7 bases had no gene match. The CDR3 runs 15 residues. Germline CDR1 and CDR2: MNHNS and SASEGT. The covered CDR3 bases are TGTGCCAGCAGTGACCAGCGGGAGGGCCTCAACGAG. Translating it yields CASSDQREGLNE. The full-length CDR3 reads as CASSDQREGLNEQYF.

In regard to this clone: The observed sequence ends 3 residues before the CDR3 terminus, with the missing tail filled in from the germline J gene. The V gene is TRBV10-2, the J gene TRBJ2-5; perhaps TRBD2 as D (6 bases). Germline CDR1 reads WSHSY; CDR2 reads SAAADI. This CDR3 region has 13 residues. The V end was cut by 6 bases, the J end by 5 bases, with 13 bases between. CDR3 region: CASSRRAQETQYF. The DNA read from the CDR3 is TGCGCCAGCAGCAGGAGGGCCCAGGAGACC.

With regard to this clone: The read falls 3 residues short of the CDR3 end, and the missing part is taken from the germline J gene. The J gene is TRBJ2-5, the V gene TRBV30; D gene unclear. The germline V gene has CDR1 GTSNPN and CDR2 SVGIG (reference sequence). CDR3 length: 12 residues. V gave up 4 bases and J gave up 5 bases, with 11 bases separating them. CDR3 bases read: TGTGCCTGGAAGCCTGACTGGGAGACC. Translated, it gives CAWKPDWET. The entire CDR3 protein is CAWKPDWETQYF.

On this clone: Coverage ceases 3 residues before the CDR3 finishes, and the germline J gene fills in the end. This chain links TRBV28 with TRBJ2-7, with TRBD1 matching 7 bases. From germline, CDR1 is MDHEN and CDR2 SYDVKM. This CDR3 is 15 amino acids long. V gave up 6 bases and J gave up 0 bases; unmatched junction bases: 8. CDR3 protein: CASRRNRGASYEQYF. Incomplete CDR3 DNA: TGTGCCAGCAGGCGCAACAGGGGAGCCTCCTACGAG.

The CDR3 loop is CASSFYGGRGNSPLHF. The CDR3 bases that were read are TGTGCCAGCAGCTTCTACGGGGGGAGAGGTAATTCACCC. The chain employs TRBV13 and TRBJ1-6; perhaps TRBD1 as D (5 bases). Read coverage stops 3 residues before the CDR3 terminus; the germline J gene supplies the remainder. The germline gives CDR1 PRHDT, CDR2 FYEKMQ (reference sequence). Trimming cost V 3 bases and J 6 bases, with 15 bases left between them. The CDR3 contains 16 residues.

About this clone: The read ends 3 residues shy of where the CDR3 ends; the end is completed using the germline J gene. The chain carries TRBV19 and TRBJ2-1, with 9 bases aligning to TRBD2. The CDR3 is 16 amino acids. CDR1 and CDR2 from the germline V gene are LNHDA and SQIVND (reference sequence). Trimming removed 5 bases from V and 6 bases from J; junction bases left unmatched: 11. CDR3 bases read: TGTGCCAGTAGTGTCCTACGCGGGGGGGCGGTCAATGAG. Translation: CASSVLRGGAVNE. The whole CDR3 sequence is CASSVLRGGAVNEQFF. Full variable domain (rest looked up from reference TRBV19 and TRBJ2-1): DGGITQSPKYLFRKEGQNVTLSCEQNLNHDAMYWYRQDPGQGLRLIYYSQIVNDFQKGDIAEGYSVSREKKESFPLTVTSAQKNPTAFYLCASSVLRGGAVNEQFFGPGTRLTVL.

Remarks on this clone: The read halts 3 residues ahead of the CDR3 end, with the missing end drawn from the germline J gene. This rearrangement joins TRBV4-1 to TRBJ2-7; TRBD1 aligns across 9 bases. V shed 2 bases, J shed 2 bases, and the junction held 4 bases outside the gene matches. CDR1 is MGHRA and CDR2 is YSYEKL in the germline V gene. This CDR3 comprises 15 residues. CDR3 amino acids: CASSQTGTGPYEQYF. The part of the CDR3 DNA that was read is TGCGCCAGCAGCCAAACCGGGACAGGGCCCTACGAG.

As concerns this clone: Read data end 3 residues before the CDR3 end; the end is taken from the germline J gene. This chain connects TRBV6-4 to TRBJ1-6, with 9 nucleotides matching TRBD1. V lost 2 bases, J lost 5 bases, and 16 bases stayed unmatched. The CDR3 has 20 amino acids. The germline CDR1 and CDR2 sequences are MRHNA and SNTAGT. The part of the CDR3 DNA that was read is TGTGCCAGCAGTGACCCAACAACCGTAACAGGGGGCGCGGATAATTCACCC. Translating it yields CASSDPTTVTGGADNSP. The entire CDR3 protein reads CASSDPTTVTGGADNSPLHF.

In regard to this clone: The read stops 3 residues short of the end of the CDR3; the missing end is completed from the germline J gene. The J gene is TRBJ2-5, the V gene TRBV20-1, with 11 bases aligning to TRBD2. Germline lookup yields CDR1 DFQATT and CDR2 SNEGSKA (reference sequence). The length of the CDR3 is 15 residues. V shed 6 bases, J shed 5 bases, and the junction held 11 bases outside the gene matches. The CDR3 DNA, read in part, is TGCAGTGCCACCATAGCGGGAGGGCCGGGGGAGACC. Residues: CSATIAGGPGET. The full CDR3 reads CSATIAGGPGETQYF.

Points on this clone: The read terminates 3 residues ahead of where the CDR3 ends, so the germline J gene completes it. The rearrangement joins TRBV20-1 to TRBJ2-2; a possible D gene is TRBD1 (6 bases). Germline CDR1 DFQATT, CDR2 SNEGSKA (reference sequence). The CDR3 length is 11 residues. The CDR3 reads CSARVGAKLFF. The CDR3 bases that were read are TGCAGTGCTAGAGTGGGGGCGAAG.

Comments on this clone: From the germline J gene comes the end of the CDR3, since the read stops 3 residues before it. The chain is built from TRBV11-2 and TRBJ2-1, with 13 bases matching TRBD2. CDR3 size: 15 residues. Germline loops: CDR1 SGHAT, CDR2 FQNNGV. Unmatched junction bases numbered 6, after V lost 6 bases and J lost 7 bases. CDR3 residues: CASRPLAGGRNEQFF. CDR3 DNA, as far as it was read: TGTGCCAGCAGACCACTAGCGGGGGGGCGGAATGAG.

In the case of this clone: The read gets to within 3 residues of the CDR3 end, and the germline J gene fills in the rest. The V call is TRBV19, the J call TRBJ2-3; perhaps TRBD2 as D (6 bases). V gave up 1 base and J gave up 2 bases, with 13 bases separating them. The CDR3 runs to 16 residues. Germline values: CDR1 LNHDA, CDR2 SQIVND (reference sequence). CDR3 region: CASSIGLASPTDTQYF. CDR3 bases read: TGTGCCAGTAGTATAGGTCTAGCGAGCCCCACAGATACG.

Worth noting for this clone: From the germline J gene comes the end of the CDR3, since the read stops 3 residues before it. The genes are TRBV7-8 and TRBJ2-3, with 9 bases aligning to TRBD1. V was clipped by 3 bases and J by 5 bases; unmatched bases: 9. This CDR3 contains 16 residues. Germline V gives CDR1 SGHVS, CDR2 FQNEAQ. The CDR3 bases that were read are TGTGCCAGCAGCTTTAGAAGGAACAGGGGGCAAGATACG. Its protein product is CASSFRRNRGQDT. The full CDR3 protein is CASSFRRNRGQDTQYF.

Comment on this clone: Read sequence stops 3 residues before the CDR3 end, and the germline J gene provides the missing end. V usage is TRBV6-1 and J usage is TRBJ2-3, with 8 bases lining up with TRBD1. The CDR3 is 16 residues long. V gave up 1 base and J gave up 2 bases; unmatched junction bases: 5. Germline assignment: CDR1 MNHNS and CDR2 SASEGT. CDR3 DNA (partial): TGTGCCAGCAGTGAAGAGTGGGACAGGTACACAGATACG. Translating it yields CASSEEWDRYTDT. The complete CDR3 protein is CASSEEWDRYTDTQYF.

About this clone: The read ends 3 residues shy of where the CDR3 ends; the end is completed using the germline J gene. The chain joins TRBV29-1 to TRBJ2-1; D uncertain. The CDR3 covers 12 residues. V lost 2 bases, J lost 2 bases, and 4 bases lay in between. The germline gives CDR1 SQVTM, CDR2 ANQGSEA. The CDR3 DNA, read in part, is TGCAGCGTTGAACTAGCCTACAATGAG. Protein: CSVELAYNE. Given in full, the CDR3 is CSVELAYNEQFF.

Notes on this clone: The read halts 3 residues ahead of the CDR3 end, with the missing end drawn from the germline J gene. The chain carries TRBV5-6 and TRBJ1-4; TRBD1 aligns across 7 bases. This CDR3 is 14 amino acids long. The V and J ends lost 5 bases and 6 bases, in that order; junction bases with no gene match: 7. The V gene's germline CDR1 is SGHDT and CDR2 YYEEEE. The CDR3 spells CASSPTGQYEKLFF. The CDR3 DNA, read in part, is TGTGCCAGCAGTCCGACAGGGCAGTATGAAAAA. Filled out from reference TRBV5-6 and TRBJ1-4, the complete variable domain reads DAGVTQSPTHLIKTRGQQVTLRCSPKSGHDTVSWYQQALGQGPQFIFQYYEEEERQRGNFPDRFSGHQFPNYSSELNVNALLLGDSALYLCASSPTGQYEKLFFGSGTQLSVL.

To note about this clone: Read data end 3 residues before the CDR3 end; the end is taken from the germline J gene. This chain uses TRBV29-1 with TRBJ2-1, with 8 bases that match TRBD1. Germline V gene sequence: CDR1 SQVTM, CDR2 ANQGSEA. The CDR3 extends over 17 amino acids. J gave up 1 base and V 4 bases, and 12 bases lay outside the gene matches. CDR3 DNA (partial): TGCAGCGTTGTCTCGGGACAGGAGAAGGTTTCCTACAATGAG. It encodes CSVVSGQEKVSYNE. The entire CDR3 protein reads CSVVSGQEKVSYNEQFF.

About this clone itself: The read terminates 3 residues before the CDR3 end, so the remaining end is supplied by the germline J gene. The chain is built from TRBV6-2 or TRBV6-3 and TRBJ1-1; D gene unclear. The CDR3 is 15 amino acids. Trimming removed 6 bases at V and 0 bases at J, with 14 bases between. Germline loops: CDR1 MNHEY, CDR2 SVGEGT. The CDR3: CASSPSGYMNTEAFF. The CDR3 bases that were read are TGTGCCAGCAGCCCGTCAGGTTACATGAACACTGAA.

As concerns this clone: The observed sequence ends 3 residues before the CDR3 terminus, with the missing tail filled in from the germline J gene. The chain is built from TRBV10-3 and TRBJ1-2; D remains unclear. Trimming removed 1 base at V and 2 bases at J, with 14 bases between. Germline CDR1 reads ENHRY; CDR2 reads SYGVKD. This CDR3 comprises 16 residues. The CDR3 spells CAISELLMSRNYGYTF. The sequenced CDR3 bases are TGTGCCATCAGTGAGTTGTTGATGAGTAGAAACTATGGC.

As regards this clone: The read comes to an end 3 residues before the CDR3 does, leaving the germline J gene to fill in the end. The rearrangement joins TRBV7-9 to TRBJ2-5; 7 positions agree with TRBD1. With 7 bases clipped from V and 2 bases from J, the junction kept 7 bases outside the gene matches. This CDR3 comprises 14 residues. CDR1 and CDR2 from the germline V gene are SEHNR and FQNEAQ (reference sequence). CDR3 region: CASKNRGQQETQYF. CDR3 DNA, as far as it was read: TGTGCCAGCAAAAACAGGGGCCAGCAAGAGACC.

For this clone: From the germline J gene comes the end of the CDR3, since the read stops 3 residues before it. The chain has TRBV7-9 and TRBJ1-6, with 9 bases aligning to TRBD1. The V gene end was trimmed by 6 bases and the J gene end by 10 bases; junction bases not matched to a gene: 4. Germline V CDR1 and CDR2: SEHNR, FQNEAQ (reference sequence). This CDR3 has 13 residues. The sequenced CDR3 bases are TGTGCCAGCAGTTGGGACAGGGACTCACCC. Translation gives CASSWDRDSP. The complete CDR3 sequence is CASSWDRDSPLHF.

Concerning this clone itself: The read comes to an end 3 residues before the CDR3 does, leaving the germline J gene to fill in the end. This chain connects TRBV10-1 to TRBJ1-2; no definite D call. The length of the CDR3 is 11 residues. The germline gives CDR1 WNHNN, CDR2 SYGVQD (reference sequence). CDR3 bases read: TGCGCCAGCACTGGCGGGGAGGGC. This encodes CASTGGEG. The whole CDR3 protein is CASTGGEGYTF.

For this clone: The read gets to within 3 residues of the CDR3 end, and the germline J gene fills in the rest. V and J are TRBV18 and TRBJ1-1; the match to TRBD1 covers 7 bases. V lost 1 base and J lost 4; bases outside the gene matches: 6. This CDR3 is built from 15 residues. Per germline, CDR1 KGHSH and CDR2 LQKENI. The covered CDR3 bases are TGTGCCAGCTCACCACAGACAGGGCCCGGCACTGAA. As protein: CASSPQTGPGTE. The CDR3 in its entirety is CASSPQTGPGTEAFF.

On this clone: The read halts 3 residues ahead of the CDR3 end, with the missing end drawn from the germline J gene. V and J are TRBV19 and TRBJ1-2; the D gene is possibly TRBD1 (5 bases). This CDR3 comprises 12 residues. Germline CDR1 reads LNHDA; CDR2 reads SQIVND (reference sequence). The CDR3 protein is CASSIEGQSYTF. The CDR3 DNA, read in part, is TGTGCCAGTAGTATAGAAGGACAAAGC.